Only one count was recorded for the clone carrying this TCR beta chain. Its antigen is currently unknown. RNA, once extracted, was reverse transcribed into cDNA for use as the sequencing template. Clones were read by immunoSEQ multiplex PCR, and TCRdb kept only the in-frame ones, dropping some. The table includes around 270,000 clones, 58% detected once. Losses at the gene ends were 4 bases for V and 3 bases for J; bases not matched to a gene: 9. Germline CDR1 and CDR2: SGHDT and YYEEEE. The CDR3 totals 16 residues. Treatment: oral pan-JAK inhibitor, 5-10 mg twice daily. This sample is drawn from a study of CD8+ T cells in alopecia areata. Study findings and constraints: Links between baseline CD8+ expansion and response need larger treated cohorts.

This sequence originates from a human donor with alopecia areata. The specimen comprised CD4+ T cells sorted from blood, sampled at week 24, from a patient treated with tofacitinib. The chain links TRBV5-6 to TRBJ2-1; 8 nucleotides match TRBD1. CDR3 region: CASSPRTGNVYNEQFF. The CDR3 region has the DNA TGTGCCAGCAGCCCCCGGACAGGGAATGTCTACAATGAGCAGTTCTTC. Filled out from reference TRBV5-6 and TRBJ2-1, the complete variable domain reads DAGVTQSPTHLIKTRGQQVTLRCSPKSGHDTVSWYQQALGQGPQFIFQYYEEEERQRGNFPDRFSGHQFPNYSSELNVNALLLGDSALYLCASSPRTGNVYNEQFFGPGTRLTVL.